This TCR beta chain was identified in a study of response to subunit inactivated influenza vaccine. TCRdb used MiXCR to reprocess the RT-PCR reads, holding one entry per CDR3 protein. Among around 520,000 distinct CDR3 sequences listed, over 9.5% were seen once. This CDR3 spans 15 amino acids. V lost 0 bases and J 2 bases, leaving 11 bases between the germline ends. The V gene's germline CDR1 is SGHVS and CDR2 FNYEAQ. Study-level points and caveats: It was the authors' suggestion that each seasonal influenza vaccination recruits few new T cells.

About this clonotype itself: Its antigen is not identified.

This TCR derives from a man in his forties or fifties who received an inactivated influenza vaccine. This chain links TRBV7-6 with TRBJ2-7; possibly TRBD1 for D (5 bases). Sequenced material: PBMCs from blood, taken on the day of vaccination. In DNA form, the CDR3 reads TGTGCCAGCAGCTTAGCGCAGGGCCCGCCCTACGAGCAGTACTTC. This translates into CASSLAQGPPYEQYF.